The clone carrying this TCR beta chain has just one count. Participants came from about two dozen US areas, aged about 18 to 95 years. Allocation to cohorts depended on clinical history reported by the participants. It was within 2 weeks before study entry that exposed participants met a COVID-19 case. The record originates from a study of blood T cell repertoires in COVID-19. Study-level background: COVID-19 samples collected from the United States, Italy and Spain covered acute and convalescent phases.

Data came from immunoSEQ multiplex PCR; TCRdb stores just in-frame clones and leaves some out. Here the sample spans about 310,000 clones, 75% to 90% being singletons. CDR1 SGHTA and CDR2 FQGNSA come from the germline V gene. The CDR3 loop spans 11 amino acids. V was clipped by 1 base and J by 6 bases, with 3 bases between them. Material: PBMCs or T cells enriched from blood (not recorded which). The TCR comes from a woman in her 30s who had been exposed to COVID-19. The rearrangement uses TRBV7-2 and TRBJ1-2; D is undetermined. CDR3 amino acids: CASSLEHGYTF. For the CDR3, the DNA is TGTGCCAGCAGCTTAGAGCATGGCTACACCTTC. The variable domain in full, with the rest retrieved from reference TRBV7-2 and TRBJ1-2, is GAGVSQSPSNKVTEKGKDVELRCDPISGHTALYWYRQSLGQGLEFLIYFQGNSAPDKSGLPSDRFSAERTGGSVSTLTIQRTQQEDSAVYLCASSLEHGYTFGSGTRLTVV.